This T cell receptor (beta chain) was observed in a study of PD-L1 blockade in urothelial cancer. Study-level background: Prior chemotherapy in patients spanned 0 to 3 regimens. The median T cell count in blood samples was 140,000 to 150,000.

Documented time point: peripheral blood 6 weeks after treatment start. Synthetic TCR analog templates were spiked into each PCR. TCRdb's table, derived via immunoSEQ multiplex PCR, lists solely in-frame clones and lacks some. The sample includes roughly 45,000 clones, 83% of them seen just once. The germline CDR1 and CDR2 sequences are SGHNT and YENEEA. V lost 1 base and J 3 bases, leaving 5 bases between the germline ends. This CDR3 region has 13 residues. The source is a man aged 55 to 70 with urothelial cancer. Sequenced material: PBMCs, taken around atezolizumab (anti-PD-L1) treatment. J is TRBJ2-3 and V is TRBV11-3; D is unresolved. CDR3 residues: CASSLALTDTQYF. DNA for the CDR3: TGTGCCAGCAGCTTAGCTCTTACAGATACGCAGTATTTT.